The clone carrying this T cell receptor beta chain was seen only a few times. Its target is not known. CDR1 is MNHNS and CDR2 is SASEGT in the germline V gene. The CDR3 extends over 12 amino acids. V lost 2 bases and J 6 bases, leaving 8 bases between the germline ends. The sample originates from a study of identical twins. Notes on the study in general: Models predicted too little out-of-frame TCR alpha sharing in monozygotic twins.

TCRdb reprocessed the 5' RACE reads with MiXCR, giving one entry per CDR3 protein. Counted here are about 720,000 distinct CDR3 sequences, 15% to 20% occurring once; the ten biggest clones make up less than 15%. The same sample was also studied in work on T cells expressing NK-cell markers. That report notes: Among the experiments, several used an anti-gamma-delta TCR antibody to restrict sorting to alpha-beta TCR T cells.

What was sequenced was PBMCs. The chain has TRBV6-1 and TRBJ2-7; no firm D call. The TCR was taken from a woman between 18 and 30 years old in good health. CDR3 sequence reads: CASSETTVEQYF. The CDR3 region has the DNA TGTGCCAGCAGTGAAACAACAGTCGAGCAGTACTTC.